The rows below give T cell receptor beta chains drawn from one sample of a study of early T cells in non-severe SARS-CoV-2 infection. One entry per CDR3 protein, called by TCRdb with MiXCR from the 5' RACE reads. The repertoire consists of about 61,000 distinct CDR3 sequences, with more than 10% occurring once and the leading ten covering approximately 1.1%. Sequencing used whole blood, obtained at baseline. These receptors originate from an adult who was a healthcare worker with PCR-confirmed SARS-CoV-2 infection or an uninfected control (not recorded which). The donor label of this sample is uncertain. The CDR3 runs from the conserved cysteine through the conserved F or W. D genes are given only for firm matches. Clone size appears in some rows only: once, few, many, or a class for an expanded clone.

>TRBJ1-1|few|TRBV4-1|TRBD1
CASSQPGQGRLEAFF
TGCGCCAGCAGCCAACCTGGACAGGGGCGCCTAGAAGCTTTCTTT
>TRBJ2-2|few|TRBV5-4|NA
CASSLYLNTGELFF
TGTGCCAGCAGCTTGTACTTGAACACCGGGGAGCTGTTTTTT
>TRBJ1-5|NA|TRBV4-1|NA
CASSQDGGRQNQPQHF
TGCGCCAGCAGCCAAGATGGGGGCAGGCAGAATCAGCCCCAGCATTTT
>TRBJ2-1|many|TRBV7-2|TRBD2
CASSLMGGGALNEQFF
TGTGCCAGCAGCTTAATGGGCGGGGGGGCCTTAAATGAGCAGTTCTTC
>TRBJ2-3|many|TRBV29-1|NA
CSANPTGTDTQYF
TGCAGCGCTAACCCGACAGGCACAGATACGCAGTATTTT
>TRBJ2-5|few|TRBV5-4|NA
CASSPSGGQETQYF
TGTGCCAGCAGCCCCAGTGGGGGACAAGAGACCCAGTACTTC
>TRBJ2-5|NA|TRBV7-3|NA
CASSLFSTEETQYF
TGTGCCAGCAGCTTATTCTCGACCGAAGAGACCCAGTACTTC
>TRBJ1-4|many|TRBV25-1|NA
CASSEGGGRVKLFF
TGTGCCAGCAGTGAAGGCGGGGGGCGTGTGAAACTGTTTTTT
>TRBJ2-1|many|TRBV2|NA
CASSGRGNEQFF
TGTGCCAGCAGTGGTAGGGGCAATGAGCAGTTCTTC
>TRBJ1-2|NA|TRBV7-9|NA
CASSSRRQTERSYTF
TGTGCCAGCAGCTCCAGGCGACAGACCGAACGTAGCTACACCTTC
>TRBJ1-1|medium-sized|TRBV30|NA
CAWSETGLGAFF
TGTGCCTGGAGTGAAACAGGGCTGGGGGCTTTCTTT
>TRBJ2-1|few|TRBV18|TRBD1
CASSPQGGSYNEQFF
TGTGCCAGCTCACCACAAGGGGGCAGTTACAATGAGCAGTTCTTC
>TRBJ1-5|NA|TRBV6-6|NA
CASTTSSLAESSNQPQHF
TGTGCCAGCACCACTTCAAGTCTGGCAGAGTCTAGCAATCAGCCCCAGCATTTT
>TRBJ1-4|NA|TRBV11-2|TRBD1
CASSFTKGASEKLFF
TGTGCCAGCAGCTTCACGAAGGGGGCATCGGAAAAACTGTTTTTT
>TRBJ1-1|medium-sized|TRBV7-9|NA
CASSSRNFRTEAFF
TGTGCCAGCAGCTCCAGGAACTTCAGAACTGAAGCTTTCTTT
>TRBJ2-1|few|TRBV5-1|NA
CASSFGAGEFF
TGCGCCAGCAGCTTCGGGGCAGGGGAGTTCTTC
>TRBJ2-6|many|TRBV11-2|NA
CASTSLLNSGANVLTF
TGTGCCAGCACCTCCCTGCTGAACTCTGGGGCCAACGTCCTGACTTTC
>TRBJ2-3|NA|TRBV5-6|NA
CASSLVPGVTDTQYF
TGTGCCAGCAGCTTGGTACCAGGGGTGACAGATACGCAGTATTTT
>TRBJ2-5|NA|TRBV7-8|TRBD1
CASSEDRWDSRMTQYF
TGTGCCAGCAGCGAGGATCGGTGGGACAGTCGGATGACCCAGTACTTC